Below, 10 T cell receptor beta chains from the same sample are listed, as sequenced in a study of Ad26.COV2.S vaccination and SARS-CoV-2 variants. Using immunoSEQ multiplex PCR, the repertoire was profiled, and TCRdb retains in-frame clones only, with some absent. The sample lists around 86,000 clones, 82% occurring once. The sample was peripheral blood, taken after recovery from COVID-19. The origin of the receptors is a human donor who had recovered from COVID-19.

This clone was seen a handful of times. V usage is TRBV6-5 and J usage is TRBJ2-1; D is unclear. Trimming took 6 bases from V and 7 from J, leaving 7 bases between them. This CDR3 has 11 amino acids. The germline CDR1 and CDR2 sequences are MNHEY and SVGAGI. The CDR3 reads CASRQRNEQFF. CDR3 DNA sequence: TGTGCCAGCAGGCAACGTAATGAGCAGTTCTTC.

The chain recombines TRBV28 with TRBJ1-1; D is perhaps TRBD1 (6 bases). The CDR3 is 13 residues long. In germline, CDR1 is MDHEN, CDR2 SYDVKM. The CDR3 is CRARGRGNTEAFF. DNA for the CDR3: TGTCGGGCCCGGGGGCGGGGGAACACTGAAGCTTTCTTT.

The rearrangement links TRBV6-5 to TRBJ2-5, with D unresolved. V shed 0 bases and J shed 4 bases, with 9 bases lying between them. CDR1 and CDR2 (germline): MNHEY, SVGAGI. CDR3 length equals 14 residues. CDR3 DNA: TGTGCCAGCAGTTACTCGCCAGTCGGAGAGACCCAGTACTTC. This gives the protein CASSYSPVGETQYF.

The chain recombines TRBV7-8 with TRBJ1-3; a weak D match, TRBD1 (6 bases). CDR1 and CDR2 from the germline V gene are SGHVS and FQNEAQ. This CDR3 has 15 residues. V was trimmed by 6 bases and J by 2 bases, leaving 14 bases between them. The chain's CDR3 is CASRERDTTGNTIYF. In DNA form, the CDR3 reads TGTGCCAGCAGGGAGAGGGACACAACTGGAAACACCATATATTTT. Based on the CDR3 plus reference TRBV7-8 and TRBJ1-3, the full variable domain is GAGVSQSPRYKVAKRGQDVALRCDPISGHVSLFWYQQALGQGPEFLTYFQNEAQLDKSGLPSDRFFAERPEGSVSTLKIQRTQQEDSAVYLCASRERDTTGNTIYFGEGSWLTVV.

J is TRBJ2-7 and V is TRBV4-2; 9 nucleotides line up with TRBD1. Germline CDR1 LGHNA, CDR2 YNFKEQ. This CDR3 has 18 residues. J was trimmed by 2 bases and V by 4 bases; bases with no gene match: 15. In DNA form, the CDR3 reads TGTGCCAGCAGCCTGTCTTGGGGGACGGGACAGGGAACCTACGAGCAGTACTTC. As protein: CASSLSWGTGQGTYEQYF.

This clone was recorded once. This rearrangement joins TRBV28 to TRBJ2-3; 7 bases line up with TRBD2. The germline CDR1 and CDR2 sequences are MDHEN and SYDVKM. The junction had 11 bases not matched to a gene; V was cut back by 5 bases and J by 15 bases. There are 12 residues in the CDR3. The CDR3 nucleotides are TGTGCCAGCAGTCGCCTCGGGAGGCCCAGTTATTTT. It is translated as CASSRLGRPSYF.

V gene TRBV4-3 combines with J gene TRBJ2-2; D is unresolved. The V end was cut by 0 bases, the J end by 6 bases, with 11 bases between. This CDR3 comprises 15 residues. Germline V gene lookup returns CDR1 LGHNA and CDR2 YSLEER. CDR3 in DNA: TGCGCCAGCAGCCAAGATGGCACTATAGCCGGGGAGCTGTTTTTT. This codes for CASSQDGTIAGELFF.

This clone was recorded once. The chain links TRBV19 to TRBJ1-3; D is unresolved. Germline V CDR1 and CDR2: LNHDA, SQIVND (reference sequence). The CDR3 has 11 residues. The V end lost 11 bases, the J end lost 8 bases, and 13 bases lay between the germline ends. This chain's CDR3 is CAVGVWYTIYF. CDR3 in DNA: TGTGCCGTTGGAGTGTGGTACACCATATATTTT.

The CDR3 spells CASSFGQGVVGELFF. Written as DNA, the CDR3 is TGTGCCAGCAGCTTCGGACAGGGGGTAGTCGGGGAGCTGTTTTTT. The V call is TRBV7-9, the J call TRBJ2-2; 10 nucleotides align to TRBD1. The CDR3 has 15 residues. V was pared by 3 bases and J by 7 bases, with 5 bases of the junction left unmatched. CDR1 is SEHNR and CDR2 is FQNEAQ in the germline V gene (reference sequence).

About this clone: This CDR3 is also generated by other DNA sequences in the sample. This sequence joins TRBV10-3 and TRBJ1-1; 10 bases map to TRBD1. The CDR3 has 13 residues. Trimming took 6 bases from V and 3 from J; bases not matched to a gene: 1. Per germline, CDR1 ENHRY and CDR2 SYGVKD. CDR3 region: CAISGTGDTEAFF. CDR3 nucleotides: TGTGCCATCAGCGGGACAGGGGACACTGAAGCTTTCTTT.